What follows are 31 T cell receptor beta chains derived from one specimen sequenced in a study of human T cells and chemical hapten exposure. Time point specified: patch test 1, 2 weeks after DPC sensitization. Treatment here: therapeutic diphenylcyclopropenone sensitization with weekly scalp DPC. TCRdb passed the RACE reads through MiXCR, listing each CDR3 protein once. The table records about 380,000 distinct CDR3 sequences, more than 4.5% of them present only once. Here the sequenced sample was whole blood, taken in connection with sensitization to the hapten diphenylcyclopropenone (DPC). The source is a woman in her forties or fifties with alopecia areata. Some clones in this sample may be carry-over from other donors' samples.

This clonotype appeared many times. This sequence joins TRBV7-6 and TRBJ2-1; D perhaps matches TRBD2 (7 bases). Germline V gene sequence: CDR1 SGHVS, CDR2 FNYEAQ. The CDR3 totals 15 residues. V lost 7 bases and J 5 bases, leaving 18 bases between the germline ends. The CDR3 region has the DNA TGTGCCAGCACTATCAGCCCGGGGGGCCACAATGAGCAGTTCTTC. Translating gives CASTISPGGHNEQFF.

This clonotype has at least ten counts. The chain uses TRBV11-2 and TRBJ2-2, with a tentative D call TRBD2 (6 bases). This CDR3 region has 17 residues. In germline, CDR1 is SGHAT, CDR2 FQNNGV. V was clipped by 4 bases and J by 0 bases, with 15 bases between them. CDR3 DNA: TGTGCCAGCAGCTCGTCCCGCGGGGCGGCGAACACCGGGGAGCTGTTTTTT. It specifies CASSSSRGAANTGELFF.

This clonotype has ten or more counts. The rearrangement links TRBV4-1 to TRBJ2-2; no reliable D call. V lost 0 bases to trimming and J lost 6 bases, with 8 bases between them. The CDR3 totals 14 residues. Germline loops: CDR1 MGHRA, CDR2 YSYEKL. CDR3 protein: CASSQDGRAGELFF. The DNA of the CDR3 is TGCGCCAGCAGCCAAGACGGAAGAGCCGGGGAGCTGTTTTTT.

Here the CDR3 reads CASSLGGAGLEQYF. CDR3 in DNA: TGTGCCAGCAGTTTAGGGGGAGCGGGCCTCGAGCAGTACTTC. The chain has TRBV12-3 or TRBV12-4 and TRBJ2-7; D might be TRBD2 (6 bases). V was pared by 1 base and J by 6 bases, with 13 bases between. The CDR3 covers 14 residues.

This chain uses TRBV12-3 or TRBV12-4 with TRBJ2-7, with TRBD2 matching over 7 bases. The CDR3 runs 14 residues. V shed 4 bases, J shed 0 bases, and the junction held 3 bases outside the gene matches. The CDR3, as DNA: TGTGCCAGCAGTTGGGGCGGGAGCTCCTACGAGCAGTACTTC. Translating it yields CASSWGGSSYEQYF.

This clonotype was detected a few times. The V call is TRBV7-2, the J call TRBJ1-1; a possible D gene is TRBD1 (5 bases). Trimming stripped 2 bases from V and 5 bases from J, with 15 bases between. The germline gives CDR1 SGHTA, CDR2 FQGNSA. This CDR3 comprises 15 residues. The CDR3: CASSLPSGARTEAFF. CDR3 DNA sequence: TGTGCCAGCAGCTTACCCTCCGGGGCGCGGACTGAAGCTTTCTTT.

This clonotype occurred a few times. The gene calls are TRBV20-1 and TRBJ1-5; possibly TRBD1 for D (5 bases). This CDR3 has 14 amino acids. V was clipped by 5 bases and J by 3 bases, with 14 bases between them. Germline CDR1 is DFQATT and CDR2 is SNEGSKA (reference sequence). The CDR3 loop reads CSAPLGVYNQPQHF. In DNA, the CDR3 is TGCAGTGCTCCCTTGGGGGTCTACAATCAGCCCCAGCATTTT.

The table lists this clonotype with many counts. The chain is built from TRBV6-2 or TRBV6-3 and TRBJ2-1; 15 positions match TRBD2. From germline, CDR1 is MNHEY and CDR2 SVGEGT. V trimming: 7 bases; J trimming: 5 bases; junction bases outside the gene matches: 12. The CDR3 length is 18 residues. For the CDR3, the DNA is TGTGCCAGCATCCACCCCCGGACTAGCGGGAGGGGCAACAATGAGCAGTTCTTC. It yields the protein CASIHPRTSGRGNNEQFF.

Details on this clonotype: A clone one base away is much larger, so this may be a read error. The chain carries TRBV19 and TRBJ2-2, with 7 positions matching TRBD2. Per the germline V gene, CDR1 is LNHDA and CDR2 is SQIVND (reference sequence). There are 16 residues in the CDR3. CDR3 nucleotides: TGTGCCTGTAGCCCCCACGGTAGCGGGTTCATCGGGGAGCTGTTTTTT. As protein: CACSPHGSGFIGELFF.

This clonotype was recorded many times. The CDR3 region is CASGPVLGEQYF. In DNA, the CDR3 is TGTGCCTCCGGACCGGTCCTGGGCGAGCAGTACTTC. The chain links TRBV10-3 to TRBJ2-7, with no clear D. Trimming left V 11 bases short and J 6 bases short, with 17 bases between. Germline loops: CDR1 ENHRY, CDR2 SYGVKD. This CDR3 has 12 amino acids.

The chain couples TRBV29-1 to TRBJ2-4; D gene ambiguous. CDR1 is SQVTM, CDR2 ANQGSEA, per germline. The CDR3 covers 13 residues. Between the trimmed V and J ends, which lost 5 bases and 0 bases, there was a span of 8 bases. The CDR3 nucleotides read TGCAGCGTTCCTGGGTTAGCCAAAAACATTCAGTACTTC. Protein: CSVPGLAKNIQYF.

This clonotype was counted at least ten times. The chain combines TRBV9 with TRBJ2-7, with D perhaps matching TRBD1 (5 bases). V was clipped by 0 bases and J by 3 bases, with 10 bases between them. CDR1 is SGDLS, CDR2 YYNGEE, per germline. The CDR3 extends over 14 amino acids. CDR3 nucleotides: TGTGCCAGCAGCGTAGACCCGGACAACTACGAGCAGTACTTC. Protein product: CASSVDPDNYEQYF.

This chain links TRBV29-1 with TRBJ2-1; D is tentatively TRBD1 or TRBD2 (5 bases each). Germline V gene sequence: CDR1 SQVTM, CDR2 ANQGSEA. This CDR3 has 15 amino acids. The V end lost 4 bases, the J end lost 14 bases, and 27 bases lay between the germline ends. The DNA of the CDR3 is TGCAGCGTTGGGGCAGGGAGAGGTACAATGAGTGTGGAGTTCTTC. As protein: CSVGAGRGTMSVEFF.

This clonotype was counted a few times. V gene TRBV12-3 or TRBV12-4 combines with J gene TRBJ2-2; D not certain. The V end was cut by 3 bases, the J end by 1 base, with 6 bases between. The CDR3 has 14 amino acids. The CDR3 here is CASSFPRNTGELFF. The CDR3, as DNA: TGTGCCAGCAGTTTTCCCAGGAACACCGGGGAGCTGTTTTTT.

In this sample, this clonotype turned up many times. This sequence joins TRBV5-1 and TRBJ2-4, with D possibly matching TRBD1 (6 bases). V gave up 4 bases and J gave up 7 bases, with 9 bases separating them. Germline V gene data show CDR1 as SGHRS and CDR2 as YFSETQ. This CDR3 is 12 amino acids long. The CDR3 DNA reads TGCGCCAGCAGCCTTACAGGGAACATTCAGTACTTC. This sequence encodes CASSLTGNIQYF.

Many counts were recorded for this clonotype. The V call is TRBV6-2 or TRBV6-3, the J call TRBJ2-7, with D possibly TRBD1 on 6 matching bases. The germline V gene encodes CDR1 MNHEY and CDR2 SVGEGT. Trimming took off 4 bases at V and 3 bases at J, with 16 bases between the two ends. This CDR3 has 15 residues. Written as DNA, the CDR3 is TGTGCCAGCAGTTCCCCGGACAGTCCGGGCTACGAGCAGTACTTC. Translated: CASSSPDSPGYEQYF.

At least ten counts were recorded for this clonotype. The J gene is TRBJ2-1, the V gene TRBV20-1, with TRBD2 matching 10 bases. The V gene end was trimmed by 5 bases and the J gene end by 6 bases; junction bases not matched to a gene: 7. CDR1 DFQATT and CDR2 SNEGSKA come from the germline V gene (reference sequence). The CDR3 is made up of 14 amino acids. The CDR3: CSAALTSGVNEQFF. The CDR3, as DNA: TGCAGTGCTGCCCTTACTAGCGGGGTCAATGAGCAGTTCTTC.

There are many counts of this clonotype. The V gene is TRBV9, the J gene TRBJ2-3; D unclear. V was pared by 0 bases and J by 4 bases, with 15 bases between. Germline V gene lookup returns CDR1 SGDLS and CDR2 YYNGEE. This CDR3 is built from 16 residues. The CDR3 is CASSVAPQVLSDTQYF. The CDR3 DNA is TGTGCCAGCAGCGTAGCTCCCCAAGTTTTATCAGATACGCAGTATTTT.

The chain couples TRBV3-1 to TRBJ1-5; tentatively, D is TRBD1 (6 bases). The CDR3 covers 14 residues. Trimming pared 5 bases from V and 3 bases from J, leaving 11 bases between. Germline-derived CDR1 and CDR2 are LGHDT and YNNKEL (reference sequence). CDR3 in amino acids: CASSFQGNNQPQHF. CDR3 DNA: TGTGCCAGCAGCTTTCAGGGGAACAATCAGCCCCAGCATTTT.

This clonotype showed up just a few times. The junction departs from germline at one end; a sequencing error may be responsible. The chain combines TRBV7-8 with TRBJ2-7; tentatively, D is TRBD1 or TRBD2 (5 bases each). Germline CDR1 and CDR2: SGHVS and FQNEAQ. The CDR3 has 11 amino acids. The CDR3 nucleotides read TGTGCCAGCAGCTTAAGGGGAGACGTTAACTTC. Amino acid sequence: CASSLRGDVNF.

This clonotype was seen a few times. This chain uses TRBV12-3 or TRBV12-4 with TRBJ2-7; 7 bases match TRBD1. The V segment lost 7 bases and the J segment 4 bases; nucleotides outside the gene matches: 10. The CDR3 spans 14 residues. CDR3 bases: TGTGCCAGCACTCCCGACAGGGTCCCTTACGAGCAGTACTTC. Residues: CASTPDRVPYEQYF.

This clonotype appeared many times. The chain has TRBV4-3 and TRBJ2-2; 7 bases align to TRBD2. The germline V gene encodes CDR1 LGHNA and CDR2 YSLEER. The V gene end was trimmed by 4 bases and the J gene end by 2 bases; junction bases not matched to a gene: 7. The CDR3 consists of 16 residues. The CDR3 reads CASSPTSAINTGELFF. In DNA, the CDR3 is TGCGCCAGCAGCCCTACTAGCGCTATTAACACCGGGGAGCTGTTTTTT.

The J gene is TRBJ1-1, the V gene TRBV20-1, with D possibly matching TRBD1 (5 bases). The germline V and J ends were trimmed by 8 bases and 2 bases, with 15 bases remaining between them. The CDR3 extends over 13 amino acids. The germline V gene has CDR1 DFQATT and CDR2 SNEGSKA (reference sequence). CDR3 in amino acids: CSILRGSNTEAFF. CDR3 in DNA: TGCAGTATTCTCCGGGGCAGCAACACTGAAGCTTTCTTT.

This sequence joins TRBV19 and TRBJ2-2; D is ambiguous. The CDR3 is made up of 11 amino acids. Germline-derived CDR1 and CDR2 are LNHDA and SQIVND (reference sequence). V gave up 3 bases and J gave up 7 bases, with 3 bases separating them. This CDR3 reads CASSIYGELFF. The DNA for the CDR3 is TGTGCCAGTAGTATCTACGGGGAGCTGTTTTTT. The entire variable domain, with the rest obtained from reference TRBV19 and TRBJ2-2, is as follows: DGGITQSPKYLFRKEGQNVTLSCEQNLNHDAMYWYRQDPGQGLRLIYYSQIVNDFQKGDIAEGYSVSREKKESFPLTVTSAQKNPTAFYLCASSIYGELFFGEGSRLTVL.

This clonotype has a count of ten or more. The chain couples TRBV6-6 to TRBJ2-3; D is unresolved. Trimming took 0 bases from V and 4 from J, leaving 11 bases between them. This CDR3 has 15 residues. Germline V lookup: CDR1 MNHNY, CDR2 SVGAGI (reference sequence). The CDR3 coding sequence is TGTGCCAGCAGTTACTCTACGGCAGGACCAGATACGCAGTATTTT. As protein: CASSYSTAGPDTQYF.

This clonotype has ten or more counts. This chain uses TRBV2 with TRBJ1-1; D gene uncertain. Per germline, CDR1 SNHLY and CDR2 FYNNEI. The CDR3 sequence is 13 residues long. The V and J ends lost 4 bases and 0 bases respectively, with 6 bases between them. In DNA form, the CDR3 reads TGTGCCAGCAGTGTACATCTGAACACTGAAGCTTTCTTT. This sequence encodes CASSVHLNTEAFF.

There are many counts of this clonotype. J is TRBJ2-1 and V is TRBV7-8; D gene uncertain. CDR1 and CDR2 (germline): SGHVS, FQNEAQ. V dropped 1 base and J dropped 7 bases, with 8 bases sitting between them. The CDR3 is 13 residues long. CDR3 DNA: TGTGCCAGCAGCTTAGTATCGCGGAATGAGCAGTTCTTC. It encodes CASSLVSRNEQFF. Supplemented by reference TRBV7-8 and TRBJ2-1, the full variable domain reads GAGVSQSPRYKVAKRGQDVALRCDPISGHVSLFWYQQALGQGPEFLTYFQNEAQLDKSGLPSDRFFAERPEGSVSTLKIQRTQQEDSAVYLCASSLVSRNEQFFGPGTRLTVL.

This clonotype was counted many times. The chain joins TRBV30 to TRBJ1-2; 9 bases map to TRBD1. The CDR3 is 16 amino acids. Germline V CDR1 and CDR2: GTSNPN, SVGIG (reference sequence). The junction had 9 bases not matched to a gene; V was cut back by 4 bases and J by 0 bases. The CDR3 sequence is CAWIPRTGGTNYGYTF. The CDR3 coding sequence is TGTGCCTGGATTCCCCGAACAGGGGGCACTAACTATGGCTACACCTTC.

This clonotype was picked up many times. This sequence joins TRBV27 and TRBJ2-1, with TRBD1 matching over 9 bases. In germline, CDR1 is MNHEY, CDR2 SMNVEV (reference sequence). The CDR3 loop spans 14 amino acids. V dropped 5 bases and J dropped 7; count of bases not matched to a gene: 6. The CDR3 DNA sequence: TGTGCCAGCAGTAAGGGACAGGGAGGGAATGAGCAGTTCTTC. It encodes CASSKGQGGNEQFF.

This clonotype was observed many times. The chain links TRBV12-3 or TRBV12-4 to TRBJ2-1; D uncertain. This CDR3 comprises 12 residues. The V end lost 6 bases, the J end lost 12 bases, and 15 bases lay between the germline ends. The CDR3 DNA sequence: TGTGCCAGCAGCACCCCTTCCCGGTTGCAGTTCTTC. Its translation: CASSTPSRLQFF.

This clonotype was detected many times. The chain joins TRBV7-9 to TRBJ2-2; D is uncertain. CDR1 and CDR2 (germline): SEHNR, FQNEAQ (reference sequence). The CDR3 length is 15 residues. Trimming shortened V by 0 bases and J by 1 base, and 6 bases separated the two germline ends. The CDR3 DNA sequence: TGTGCCAGCAGCTTAGCCGGAATGAACACCGGGGAGCTGTTTTTT. Translating it yields CASSLAGMNTGELFF.